The clone carrying this T cell receptor (beta chain) was seen only a few times. Its antigen is unknown. A read error may be the cause here, since a much bigger clone is one base away. The entry originates in a study of molecular identifiers for immune sequencing clone quantification. Study observations and caveats: Reports indicate spiked Jurkat TCR RNA from one cell could be found among roughly 950,000 naive cells. Identical TCR molecules sharing a barcode could underestimate highly expanded clone sizes.

The germline V gene has CDR1 MNHEY and CDR2 SMNVEV (reference sequence). The CDR3 has 13 amino acids. TCRdb independently ran MiXCR on the PCR reads; one entry per CDR3 protein. This table holds approximately 630,000 distinct CDR3 sequences, 25% found once. The sequence was collected from a human donor in good health. Some libraries in this study had Jurkat cell RNA spiked in. Sequenced: naive CD8+ T cells from blood, with Jurkat cell RNA spiked in. Stated subset: FACS-sorted CD8+CD4-CCR7+CD45RA+ naive T cells. The V gene is TRBV27, the J gene TRBJ1-1; weak D call: TRBD1 (6 bases). CDR3 loop: CAGSLWGATEAFF. The DNA of the CDR3 is TGTGCCGGCAGTTTGTGGGGGGCCACTGAAGCTTTCTTT.